This TCR beta chain was retrieved from a study of identical twins. Overall study findings and caveats: A cross-sectional statistical analysis, not follow-up of the same donors, supported the conclusions.

The CDR3 totals 15 residues. V lost 5 bases and J lost 2; bases outside the gene matches: 8. A universal primer site was added by template switching, and unique molecular identifiers were carried by the cDNA. One entry per CDR3 protein results from TCRdb running MiXCR on the 5' RACE reads. This sample has 1.5 million to 2 million distinct CDR3 sequences, with around a third found just once. The sample holds many counts of this clonotype. As yet, its antigen is unknown. The sequence derives from a newborn girl in good health. The source material was cord blood. V and J are TRBV12-3 or TRBV12-4 and TRBJ2-7, with 8 bases lining up with TRBD1. CDR3 nucleotides: TGTGCCAGCAGTCCACCCGGACAGGGCGCCTACGAGCAGTACTTC. It codes for CASSPPGQGAYEQYF.